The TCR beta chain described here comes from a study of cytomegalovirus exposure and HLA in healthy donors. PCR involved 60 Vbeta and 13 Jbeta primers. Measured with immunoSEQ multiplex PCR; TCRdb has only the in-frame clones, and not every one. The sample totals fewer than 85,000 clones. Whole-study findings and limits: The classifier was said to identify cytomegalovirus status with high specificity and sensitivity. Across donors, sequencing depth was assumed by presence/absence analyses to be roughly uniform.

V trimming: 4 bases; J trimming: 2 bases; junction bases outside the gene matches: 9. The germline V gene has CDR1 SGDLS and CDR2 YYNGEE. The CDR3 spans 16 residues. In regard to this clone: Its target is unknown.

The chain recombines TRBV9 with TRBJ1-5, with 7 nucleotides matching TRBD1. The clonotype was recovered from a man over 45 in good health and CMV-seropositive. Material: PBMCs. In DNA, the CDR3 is TGTGCCAGCAGCCCCGGAGGGGGCTTTGGCAATCAGCCCCAGCATTTT. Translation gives CASSPGGGFGNQPQHF.